This passage covers 2 T cell receptor beta chains from one sample sequenced in a study of CD4 T cells in relation to SARS-CoV-2 and coronaviruses. Sequencing was performed with immunoSEQ multiplex PCR; in TCRdb, only in-frame clones are kept and a portion is missing. The sample has about 19,000 clones; approximately 77% are singletons. Unexposed donor CD4+ T cells date from 2011-2018, before the COVID-19 pandemic. CD4+ T cells were isolated from the cells after about nine days of culture. These TCRs' antigens remain unknown. The sequenced sample consisted of CD4+ T cells from PBMCs, cultured in vitro. All receptors come from a human donor in good health.

The chain links TRBV24-1 to TRBJ2-5; no firm D call. The CDR3 totals 15 residues. CDR1 and CDR2 from the germline V gene are KGHDR and SFDVKD. The V end lost 0 bases, the J end lost 0 bases, and 7 bases lay between the germline ends. Here the CDR3 reads CATSDLTSDQETQYF. As DNA, the CDR3 is TGTGCCACCAGTGATTTGACGAGCGACCAAGAGACCCAGTACTTC.

The rearrangement joins TRBV15 to TRBJ2-1; D assignment may be TRBD1 or TRBD2 (6 bases each). The CDR3 extends over 14 amino acids. Germline V gene sequence: CDR1 LNHNV, CDR2 YYDKDF (reference sequence). V lost 3 bases to trimming and J lost 8 bases, with 14 bases between them. The CDR3 here is CATSREGGNDEQFF. The CDR3 DNA follows: TGTGCCACCAGCAGGGAGGGGGGTAACGATGAGCAGTTCTTC.